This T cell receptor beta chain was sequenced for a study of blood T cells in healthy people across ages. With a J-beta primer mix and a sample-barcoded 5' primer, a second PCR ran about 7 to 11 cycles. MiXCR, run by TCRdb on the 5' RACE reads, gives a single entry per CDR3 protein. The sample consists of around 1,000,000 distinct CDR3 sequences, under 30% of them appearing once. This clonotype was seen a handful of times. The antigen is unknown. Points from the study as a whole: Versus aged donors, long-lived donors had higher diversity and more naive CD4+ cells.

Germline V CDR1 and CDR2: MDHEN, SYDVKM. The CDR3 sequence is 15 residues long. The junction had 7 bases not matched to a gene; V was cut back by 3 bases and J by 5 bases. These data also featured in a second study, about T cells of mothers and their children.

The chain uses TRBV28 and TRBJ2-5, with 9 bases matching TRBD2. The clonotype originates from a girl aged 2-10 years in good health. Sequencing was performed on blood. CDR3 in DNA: TGTGCCAGCAGTTTCGGGCTAGCGGGACGGGAGACCCAGTACTTC. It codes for CASSFGLAGRETQYF.